This is a list of T cell receptor beta chains from one sample in a study of T cells in localized non-small cell lung cancer. The repertoire was sequenced with immunoSEQ multiplex PCR; TCRdb's copy has only in-frame clones and lacks some. The table includes approximately 1,500 clones, roughly a quarter detected once. This sample comprised lung tumor tissue, obtained before any cancer treatment. The receptors were gathered from a male donor aged 60 or over with stage II lung adenocarcinoma. Each CDR3 is given with its conserved first and last residue. The D gene is left open where the match is weak. Rows give clone size only sometimes, using once, few, many, or a class for an expanded clone.

NA | TRBJ2-5 | 14 | TRBV7-6 | few | CASSSLVTGKTQYF | TGTGCCAGCAGCTCCCTAGTTACGGGGAAGACCCAGTACTTC
NA | TRBJ2-3 | 15 | TRBV18 | NA | CASSPSRAAADTQYF | TGTGCCAGCTCACCATCCAGGGCGGCGGCAGATACGCAGTATTTT
NA | TRBJ1-4 | 14 | TRBV11-3 | medium-sized | CASSSSQPNEKLFF | TGTGCCAGCAGCTCATCACAGCCTAATGAAAAACTGTTTTTT
NA | TRBJ2-1 | 15 | TRBV5-1 | NA | CASSLDRRSYNEQFF | TGCGCCAGCAGCTTGGACAGACGCTCCTACAATGAGCAGTTCTTC
NA | TRBJ1-5 | 14 | TRBV30 | few | CAWSVANPDQPQHF | TGTGCCTGGAGTGTAGCCAACCCGGACCAGCCCCAGCATTTT
TRBD1 | TRBJ1-3 | 17 | TRBV6-8 | few | CAITSRRDRGSGNTIYF | TGTGCCATCACCTCCCGCCGGGACAGGGGCTCTGGAAACACCATATATTTT
TRBD1 | TRBJ2-7 | 15 | TRBV30 | NA | CAWSVRRDRGYEQYF | TGTGCCTGGAGTGTACGCAGGGACAGGGGCTACGAGCAGTACTTC
TRBD2 | TRBJ2-7 | 15 | TRBV9 | NA | CASSTSGTGGYEQYF | TGTGCCAGCAGTACCTCGGGCACGGGGGGATACGAGCAGTACTTC
NA | TRBJ1-2 | 14 | TRBV1 | few | CASSQEPWVDGYTF | TGCGCCAGCAGCCAAGAACCCTGGGTCGATGGCTACACCTTC
NA | TRBJ1-5 | 16 | TRBV11-1 | NA | CASSTRWERGNQPQHF | TGTGCCAGCAGTACTAGGTGGGAACGGGGGAATCAGCCCCAGCATTTT
NA | TRBJ1-1 | 14 | TRBV10-3 | NA | CAISESATGLEAFF | TGTGCCATCAGTGAGTCGGCGACAGGTTTGGAAGCTTTCTTT
TRBD1 | TRBJ1-1 | 14 | TRBV11-3 | NA | CASSVQGKGTEAFF | TGTGCCAGCAGCGTACAGGGGAAGGGCACTGAAGCTTTCTTT
NA | TRBJ2-1 | 16 | TRBV1 | few | CASSQEIGTRGDEQFF | TGCGCCAGCAGCCAAGAAATTGGGACCCGGGGGGATGAGCAGTTCTTC
NA | TRBJ1-2 | 13 | TRBV18 | NA | CASSPAANYGYTF | TGTGCCAGCTCACCCGCGGCGAACTATGGCTACACCTTC
TRBD1 | TRBJ1-2 | 13 | TRBV7-4 | medium-sized | CASTAQGIYGYTF | TGTGCCAGCACCGCACAGGGGATCTATGGCTACACCTTC
NA | TRBJ2-3 | 13 | TRBV30 | few | CACNPLLADTQYF | TGTGCCTGCAACCCCTTGCTAGCAGATACGCAGTATTTT
NA | TRBJ2-1 | 14 | TRBV6-8 | NA | CASRLGAGRGEQFF | TGTGCCAGCAGACTCGGGGCAGGTCGAGGTGAGCAGTTCTTC
NA | TRBJ2-6 | 16 | TRBV6-8 | few | CASTPGEPSGANVLTF | TGTGCCAGCACTCCAGGGGAGCCTTCTGGGGCCAACGTCCTGACTTTC
NA | TRBJ1-1 | 13 | TRBV30 | NA | CAWDPGLRTEAFF | TGTGCCTGGGACCCGGGCCTTCGGACTGAAGCTTTCTTT
NA | TRBJ1-3 | 15 | TRBV11-3 | once | CASSLSRGSGNTIYF | TGTGCCAGCAGCCTAAGCCGGGGCTCTGGAAACACCATATATTTT
NA | TRBJ1-2 | 14 | TRBV18 | NA | CASSPYEGLWGYTF | TGTGCCAGCTCACCCTACGAAGGGTTATGGGGCTACACCTTC
NA | TRBJ1-1 | 15 | TRBV9 | few | CASSVGRSGDTEAFF | TGTGCCAGCAGCGTCGGGAGGTCAGGCGACACTGAAGCTTTCTTT
TRBD1 | TRBJ2-1 | 19 | TRBV11-3 | medium-sized | CASRMGVSLGTERYNEQFF | TGTGCCAGCAGGATGGGGGTCTCTCTAGGGACAGAACGGTACAATGAGCAGTTCTTC